These T cell receptor beta chains were read from a single sample in a study of early T cells in non-severe SARS-CoV-2 infection. TCRdb passed the 5' RACE reads through MiXCR, listing each CDR3 protein once. The table includes tens of thousands of distinct CDR3 sequences, roughly a tenth detected once. The sample here was whole blood, taken at baseline. These TCRs come from an adult who was a healthcare worker with PCR-confirmed SARS-CoV-2 infection or an uninfected control (not recorded which). Both conserved end residues are part of each CDR3. A D gene is named only where the DNA matches it firmly. Clone sizes are given selectively: once, few, many, or a class where the clone is expanded.

J gene	V gene	clone size	D gene	CDR3 DNA	CDR3 protein
TRBJ1-2	TRBV4-1	few	TRBD1	TGCGCCAGCAGCCAAACCGGGACAGGGTCGTATGGCTACACCTTC	CASSQTGTGSYGYTF
TRBJ1-6	TRBV7-9	medium-sized	TRBD1	TGTGCCAGCAGCCTGGGACAGCGTAATTCACCCCTCCACTTT	CASSLGQRNSPLHF
TRBJ2-5	TRBV7-3	-	-	TGTGCCAGCAGCCCCCAGGGGGGAGGGGTGACCCAGTACTTC	CASSPQGGGVTQYF
TRBJ1-5	TRBV6-5	few	TRBD1	TGTGCCGCCCCTCCCCGACGGCAGGGGGGTTGTCAGCCCCAGCATTTT	CAAPPRRQGGCQPQHF
TRBJ2-1	TRBV4-2	many	TRBD2	TGTGCCAGCAGCCAAGATCGGGGGACTAGCGGGAAGAACAATGAGCAGTTCTTC	CASSQDRGTSGKNNEQFF
TRBJ1-4	TRBV7-2	few	TRBD1	TGTGCCAGCAGCCCCGGACAGGGACTCTCTGAAAAACTGTTTTTT	CASSPGQGLSEKLFF
TRBJ1-5	TRBV12-3/TRBV12-4	many	-	TGTGCCAGCATGTCATCTGGGCAGCCCCAGCATTTT	CASMSSGQPQHF
TRBJ1-2	TRBV3-1	many	-	TGTGCCAGCAGCCCCCGAGGCGGCTATGGCTACACCTTC	CASSPRGGYGYTF
TRBJ1-1	TRBV24-1	few	TRBD1	TGTGCCACCAGTGATCCGGGACAGGGGGGGGCGAACACTGAAGCTTTCTTT	CATSDPGQGGANTEAFF
TRBJ2-2	TRBV2	many	-	TGTGCCAGCAGTGCAGGATACACCGGGGAGCTGTTTTTT	CASSAGYTGELFF
TRBJ2-3	TRBV11-2	few	-	TGTGCCAGCAGCTTCAGAAGCCATGCTGGAGTACAGACTAGCACAGATACGCAGTATTTT	CASSFRSHAGVQTSTDTQYF
TRBJ2-3	TRBV7-9	many	-	TGTGCCAGCAGCTCGCCGACAGATACGCAGTATTTT	CASSSPTDTQYF
TRBJ2-1	TRBV6-2/TRBV6-3	-	TRBD2	TGTGCCAGCAATATATTTAGCGGGAGGCCTGGGAATGAGCAGTTCTTC	CASNIFSGRPGNEQFF
TRBJ1-2	TRBV4-3	many	-	TGCGCCAGCAGCCAGGTTGGCCTAGGGAGCTATGGCTACACCTTC	CASSQVGLGSYGYTF
TRBJ1-5	TRBV19	-	TRBD1	TGTGCCAGTAGTATCCCAGGGGGCTACCAGCCCCAGCATTTT	CASSIPGGYQPQHF
TRBJ2-1	TRBV20-1	many	-	TGCAGTGCTAGAGATGACCAACCCACAATCAAGATGGGGGCCTTC	CSARDDQPTIKMGAF
TRBJ2-5	TRBV7-3	many	-	TGTGCCAGCAGCTTTAATGCTGGAGAGACCCAGTACTTC	CASSFNAGETQYF
TRBJ2-7	TRBV6-6	-	-	TGTGCCAGCATGAGGGATGAGACTAGCTCCTACGAGCAGTACTTC	CASMRDETSSYEQYF
TRBJ2-6	TRBV4-2	few	-	TGTGCCAGCAGCCAAGATGGTACGACCTCTGGGGCCAACGTCCTGACTTTC	CASSQDGTTSGANVLTF
TRBJ2-1	TRBV19	few	TRBD1	TGTGCCAGTAGTAGGAATCTTGGACAGGGATACAATGAGCAGTTCTTC	CASSRNLGQGYNEQFF
TRBJ2-3	TRBV11-2	many	TRBD2	TGTGCCAGCAGCTTCAGCTCAGGACTAGCAACAGATACGCAGTATTTT	CASSFSSGLATDTQYF
TRBJ2-1	TRBV2	-	-	TGTGCCAGCACTAGGGACGCCAACAATGAGCAGTTCTTC	CASTRDANNEQFF
TRBJ2-3	TRBV11-3	many	TRBD2	TGTGCCAGCAGCTCGGGAGCGGGGCCCAACACAGATACGCAGTATTTT	CASSSGAGPNTDTQYF
TRBJ2-7	TRBV6-1	many	-	TGTGCCAGCAGTGTGCGACTAGCAGGGGCCTACGAGCAGTACTTC	CASSVRLAGAYEQYF
TRBJ2-7	TRBV28	few	-	TGTGCCAGCAGTGAGACCCGAGGGAGCTCCTACGAGCAGTACTTC	CASSETRGSSYEQYF
TRBJ2-2	TRBV28	few	-	TGTGCCAGCAGTTGGGGGGCTTCCGGGGAGCTGTTTTTT	CASSWGASGELFF
TRBJ2-7	TRBV7-2	few	-	TGTGCCAGCAGCCCACAAGGGGGGTTTGTCCACGAGCAGTACTTC	CASSPQGGFVHEQYF
TRBJ2-3	TRBV10-3	-	TRBD2	TGTGCCATCAGCCCCACGGGGGGTGGGGCGCAGTATTTT	CAISPTGGGAQYF
TRBJ2-3	TRBV7-2	-	TRBD2	TGTGCCAGCAGCTGGAGGGGGACTAGGGCAGATACGCAGTATTTT	CASSWRGTRADTQYF
TRBJ2-7	TRBV6-2/TRBV6-3	-	-	TGTGCCAGCTTACCGGGACGGAGCTCCTACGAGCAGTACTTC	CASLPGRSSYEQYF
TRBJ1-2	TRBV6-2/TRBV6-3	-	-	TGTGCCAGCAGTTACGTGGAGGAAGGCTACACCTTC	CASSYVEEGYTF
TRBJ2-4	TRBV5-4	-	TRBD1	TGTGCCAGCAGCTTTCCGGGACAGGGGGCGGACCCGTACTTC	CASSFPGQGADPYF
TRBJ2-7	TRBV20-1	-	TRBD1	TGCAGTGCGGGACAGGAGGCGGGCGAGCAGTACTTC	CSAGQEAGEQYF
TRBJ1-5	TRBV4-1	few	TRBD1	TGCGCCAGCAGCCAAGAGGGACAGGGTAGCAATCAGCCCCAGCATTTT	CASSQEGQGSNQPQHF
TRBJ1-2	TRBV6-1	-	-	TGTGCCAGCCAATCGGGGGGTACGGGCGACGGCTACACCTTC	CASQSGGTGDGYTF
TRBJ2-1	TRBV7-8	many	TRBD2	TGTGCCAGCAGCTTAGCTTCGGTAGCGGGAGGCCCCAGCTCCTACAATGAGCAGTTCTTC	CASSLASVAGGPSSYNEQFF
TRBJ1-6	TRBV2	-	-	TGTGCCAGCAGTGTAGCAGGGGAAAATTCACCCCTCCACTTT	CASSVAGENSPLHF
TRBJ1-3	TRBV11-2	-	-	TGTGCCAGCAGCTCGTTTGTATCCTCCTCTGGAAACACCATATATTTT	CASSSFVSSSGNTIYF
TRBJ2-7	TRBV3-1	-	-	TGTGCCAGCAGCCAAGATCAACAGCTTAAGCAGTACTTC	CASSQDQQLKQYF
TRBJ2-1	TRBV24-1	many	-	TGTGCCACCAGTTCCGGGGGTAGGTACAATGAGCAGTTCTTC	CATSSGGRYNEQFF
TRBJ2-7	TRBV11-2	few	-	TGTGCCAGCAGCTTAGGACCGGGACCATCCTACGAGCAGTACTTC	CASSLGPGPSYEQYF
TRBJ1-6	TRBV7-9	many	-	TGTGCCAGCAGCCCCAGGGTGGGGAATTCACCCCTCCACTTT	CASSPRVGNSPLHF
TRBJ2-2	TRBV20-1	-	-	TGCAGTGCTAGATTTGGAGTGGGGACCGGGGAGCTGTTTTTT	CSARFGVGTGELFF
TRBJ2-7	TRBV10-3	few	-	TGTGCCATGACCGGGACTCTGGAGGACGAGCAGTACTTC	CAMTGTLEDEQYF
TRBJ2-1	TRBV29-1	many	TRBD2	TGCAGCGTTCCAATTCTAGCGGGAGGGCCCGATGAGCAGTTCTTC	CSVPILAGGPDEQFF
TRBJ2-5	TRBV4-1	many	-	TGCGCCAGCAGCCAAGATCCGGGCCGCAGGGGATTATTGAAGACCCAGTACTTC	CASSQDPGRRGLLKTQYF
TRBJ2-3	TRBV4-2	-	-	TGTGCCAGCAGCCCAACCTCGTGGAGAGATACGCAGTATTTT	CASSPTSWRDTQYF